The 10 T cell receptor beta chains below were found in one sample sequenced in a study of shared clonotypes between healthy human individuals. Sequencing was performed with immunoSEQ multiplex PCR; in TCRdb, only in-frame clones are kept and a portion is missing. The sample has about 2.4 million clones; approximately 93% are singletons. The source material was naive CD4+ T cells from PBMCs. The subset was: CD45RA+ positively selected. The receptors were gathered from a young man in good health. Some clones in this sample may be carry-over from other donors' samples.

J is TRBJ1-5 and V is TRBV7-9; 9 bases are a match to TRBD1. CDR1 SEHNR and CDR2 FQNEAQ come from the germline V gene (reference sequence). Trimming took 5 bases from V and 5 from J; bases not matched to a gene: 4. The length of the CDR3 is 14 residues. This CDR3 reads CASSRQGGDQPQHF. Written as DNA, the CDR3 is TGTGCCAGCAGCAGACAGGGGGGCGATCAGCCCCAGCATTTT.

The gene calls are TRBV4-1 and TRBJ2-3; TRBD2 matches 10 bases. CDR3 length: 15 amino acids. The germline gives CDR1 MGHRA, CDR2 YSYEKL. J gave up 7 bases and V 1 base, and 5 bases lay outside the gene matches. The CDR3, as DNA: TGCGCCAGCAGCCAAGGTGGGACTAGCGCAAATACGCAGTATTTT. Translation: CASSQGGTSANTQYF.

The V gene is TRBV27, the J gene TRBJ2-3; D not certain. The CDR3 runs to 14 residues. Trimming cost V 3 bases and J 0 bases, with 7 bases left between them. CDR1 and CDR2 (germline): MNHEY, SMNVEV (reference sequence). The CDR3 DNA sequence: TGTGCCAGCAGTTTCAAAGGCAGCACAGATACGCAGTATTTT. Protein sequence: CASSFKGSTDTQYF.

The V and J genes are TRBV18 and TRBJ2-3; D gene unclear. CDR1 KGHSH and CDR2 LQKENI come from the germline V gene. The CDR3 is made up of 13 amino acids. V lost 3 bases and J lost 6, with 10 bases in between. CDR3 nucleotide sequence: TGTGCCAGCTCACCCCACGTTGGGGATACGCAGTATTTT. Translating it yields CASSPHVGDTQYF. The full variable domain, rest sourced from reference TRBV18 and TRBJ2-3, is NAGVMQNPRHLVRRRGQEARLRCSPMKGHSHVYWYRQLPEEGLKFMVYLQKENIIDESGMPKERFSAEFPKEGPSILRIQQVVRGDSAAYFCASSPHVGDTQYFGPGTRLTVL.

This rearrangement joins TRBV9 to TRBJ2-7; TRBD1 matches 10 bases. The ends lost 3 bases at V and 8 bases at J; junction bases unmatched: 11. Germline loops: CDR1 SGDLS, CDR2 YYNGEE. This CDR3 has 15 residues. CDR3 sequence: CASSATGGRGVQQYF. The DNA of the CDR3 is TGTGCCAGCAGCGCGACAGGGGGCCGAGGCGTGCAGCAGTACTTC.

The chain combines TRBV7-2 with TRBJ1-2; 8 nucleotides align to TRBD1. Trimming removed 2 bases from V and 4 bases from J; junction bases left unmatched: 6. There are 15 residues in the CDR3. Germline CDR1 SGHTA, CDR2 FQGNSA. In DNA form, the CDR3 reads TGTGCCAGCAGCTTACCGACAGGGGCTTCCTATGGCTACACCTTC. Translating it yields CASSLPTGASYGYTF.

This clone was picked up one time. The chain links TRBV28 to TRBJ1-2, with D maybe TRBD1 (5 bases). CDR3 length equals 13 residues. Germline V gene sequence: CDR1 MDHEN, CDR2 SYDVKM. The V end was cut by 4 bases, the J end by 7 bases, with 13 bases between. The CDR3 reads CASSSLEGFGYTF. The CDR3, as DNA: TGTGCCAGCAGTTCCTTGGAGGGGTTTGGCTACACCTTC.

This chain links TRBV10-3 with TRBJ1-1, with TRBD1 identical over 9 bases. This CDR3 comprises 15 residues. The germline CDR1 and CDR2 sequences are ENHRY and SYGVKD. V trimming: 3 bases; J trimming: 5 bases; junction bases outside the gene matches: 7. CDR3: CAISDLRQGGTEAFF. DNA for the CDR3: TGTGCCATCAGTGACCTCAGACAGGGGGGGACTGAAGCTTTCTTT.

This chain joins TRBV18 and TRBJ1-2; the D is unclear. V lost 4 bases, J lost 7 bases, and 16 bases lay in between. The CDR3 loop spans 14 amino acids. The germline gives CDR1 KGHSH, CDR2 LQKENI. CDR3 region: CASSLEQRGRGYTF. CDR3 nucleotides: TGTGCCAGCTCACTAGAACAGAGAGGTCGTGGCTACACCTTC.

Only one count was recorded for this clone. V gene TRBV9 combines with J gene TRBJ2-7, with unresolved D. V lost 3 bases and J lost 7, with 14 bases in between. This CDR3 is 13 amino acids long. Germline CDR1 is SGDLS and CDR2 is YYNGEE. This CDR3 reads CASSAGFKGEQYF. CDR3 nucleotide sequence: TGTGCCAGCAGCGCGGGCTTTAAGGGTGAGCAGTACTTC.